The entry that follows covers one T cell receptor beta chain sequence. Only in-frame clones appear in the TCRdb table, and some are missing; sequencing was by immunoSEQ multiplex PCR. The data show 70,000 to 85,000 clones, with over 95% seen just once and roughly 0.24% held by the top ten. These data come from a study of technical replicates of blood from a handful of donors. Per the germline V gene, CDR1 is MNHEY and CDR2 is SMNVEV (reference sequence). The CDR3 spans 14 residues. V gave up 8 bases and J gave up 7 bases; unmatched junction bases: 10. Material for sequencing was T cells isolated from PBMCs. This rearrangement joins TRBV27 to TRBJ1-4; 7 nucleotides agree with TRBD1. The receptor was isolated from a human donor in good health. The CDR3 sequence: CASGVRQGFEKLFF. CDR3 bases: TGTGCCAGCGGGGTACGACAGGGATTTGAAAAACTGTTTTTT.